This T cell receptor (beta chain) was captured by sequencing in a study of response to subunit inactivated influenza vaccine. TCRdb itself ran the RT-PCR reads through MiXCR, one entry per CDR3 protein. The repertoire holds around 600,000 distinct CDR3 sequences, about 11% seen once, with roughly 11% in the top ten. The sample was also reused in another study, on T cells expressing NK-cell markers. That work contributes: Beta-chain TCR cDNA was generated via 5'RACE template switching with UMIs. It was sorted CD3+CD56+NKG2C+, CD3+CD56+NKG2C- and CD3+CD56-NKG2C+ T cells that supplied the TCR beta repertoires. Among the experiments, several used an anti-gamma-delta TCR antibody to restrict sorting to alpha-beta TCR T cells. In 5 or 6 donors, dominant NKG2C+ clonotypes were roughly 1.0-7.5% of CD8+ T cells.

The sequence derives from a man over 45 who received an inactivated influenza vaccine. Sample: PBMCs from blood, taken on the day of vaccination.

This CDR3 reads CSVDLWGAGETQYF. The CDR3 nucleotides are TGCAGCGTTGACCTTTGGGGGGCTGGAGAGACCCAGTACTTC. The chain is built from TRBV29-1 and TRBJ2-5; possibly TRBD1 or TRBD2 for D (6 bases each). Germline V lookup: CDR1 SQVTM, CDR2 ANQGSEA. CDR3 length: 14 residues. The ends were cut back, 3 bases at V and 4 bases at J, with 15 bases in the middle.